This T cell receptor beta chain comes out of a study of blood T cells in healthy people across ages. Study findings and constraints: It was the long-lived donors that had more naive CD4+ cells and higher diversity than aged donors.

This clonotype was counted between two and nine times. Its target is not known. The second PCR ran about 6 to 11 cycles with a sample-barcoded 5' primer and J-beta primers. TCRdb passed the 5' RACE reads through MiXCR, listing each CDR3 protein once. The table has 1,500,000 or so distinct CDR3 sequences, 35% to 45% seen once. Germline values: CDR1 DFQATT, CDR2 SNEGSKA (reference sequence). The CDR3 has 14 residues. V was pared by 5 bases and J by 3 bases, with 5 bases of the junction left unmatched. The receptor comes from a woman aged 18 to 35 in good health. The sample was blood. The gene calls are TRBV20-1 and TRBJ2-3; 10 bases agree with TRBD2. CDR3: CSAVPAGGTDTQYF. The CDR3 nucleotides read TGCAGTGCTGTCCCAGCGGGGGGGACAGATACGCAGTATTTT.